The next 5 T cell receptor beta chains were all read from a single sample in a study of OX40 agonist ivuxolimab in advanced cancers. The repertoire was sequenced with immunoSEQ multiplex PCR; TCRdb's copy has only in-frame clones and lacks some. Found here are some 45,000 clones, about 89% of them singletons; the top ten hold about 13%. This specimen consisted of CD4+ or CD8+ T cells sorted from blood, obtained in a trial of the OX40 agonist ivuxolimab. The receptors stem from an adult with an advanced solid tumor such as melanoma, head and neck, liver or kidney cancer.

CDR3: CASSLGISTDTQYF. CDR3 DNA: TGTGCCAGCAGCTTGGGGATTAGCACAGATACGCAGTATTTT. V is TRBV5-8 and J is TRBJ2-3, with unresolved D. This CDR3 comprises 14 residues. Germline V gene sequence: CDR1 SGHTS, CDR2 YDEGEE. V dropped 0 bases and J dropped 0 bases, with 5 bases sitting between them.

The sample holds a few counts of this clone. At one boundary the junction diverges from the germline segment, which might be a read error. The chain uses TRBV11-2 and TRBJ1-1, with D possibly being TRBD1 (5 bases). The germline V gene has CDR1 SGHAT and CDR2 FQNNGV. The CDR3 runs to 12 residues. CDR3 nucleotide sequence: TGTGCCAGCAGGTTAGGGACCCCTGAAGCTTTCTTT. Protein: CASRLGTPEAFF.

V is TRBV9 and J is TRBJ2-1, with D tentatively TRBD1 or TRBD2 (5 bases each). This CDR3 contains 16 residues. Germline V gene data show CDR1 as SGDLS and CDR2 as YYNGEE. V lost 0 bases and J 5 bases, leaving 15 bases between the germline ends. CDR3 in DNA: TGTGCCAGCAGCGTAGATGCAGGGAGCTTTAACAATGAGCAGTTCTTC. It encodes CASSVDAGSFNNEQFF.

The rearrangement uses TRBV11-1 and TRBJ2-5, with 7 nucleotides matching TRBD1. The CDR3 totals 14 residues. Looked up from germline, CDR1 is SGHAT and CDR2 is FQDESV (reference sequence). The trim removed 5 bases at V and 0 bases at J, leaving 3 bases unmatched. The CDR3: CASSGDRDQETQYF. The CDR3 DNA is TGTGCCAGCAGCGGAGACAGGGACCAAGAGACCCAGTACTTC.

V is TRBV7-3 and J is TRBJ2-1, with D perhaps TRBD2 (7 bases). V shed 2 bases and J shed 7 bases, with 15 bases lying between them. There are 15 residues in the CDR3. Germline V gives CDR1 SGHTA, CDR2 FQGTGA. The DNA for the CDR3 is TGTGCCAGCAGCTTATTAGGGGGGGCACCAAATGAGCAGTTCTTC. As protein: CASSLLGGAPNEQFF.